The source of this T cell receptor beta chain is a study of blood T cell repertoires in COVID-19. Looking at the study overall: Samples representing acute and convalescent COVID-19 were sourced from the United States, Italy and Spain. Sources were T cells, B-cell-depleted T cells, or PBMCs; the material itself was cDNA or gDNA.

The ends were cut back, 1 base at V and 6 bases at J, with 15 bases in the middle. The germline V gene has CDR1 LGHNA and CDR2 YNFKEQ. The CDR3 contains 16 residues. Authors' data handling: Researchers report that nucleated cell counts were estimated from reference gene primer amplification. Clones were sequenced by immunoSEQ multiplex PCR, and TCRdb holds only the in-frame ones, with some missing. That table gives V, J and clone size, and the DNA gave D and trimming. This table holds approximately 170,000 clones, 70% to 90% found once. V is TRBV4-2 and J is TRBJ2-2; a weak D match, TRBD2 (6 bases). The receptor's source is a man aged 25 to 40 with acute or convalescent COVID-19. Source material: peripheral blood. CDR3 in amino acids: CASSQGWSSDAGELFF. In DNA, the CDR3 is TGTGCCAGCAGCCAAGGTTGGTCTAGCGATGCCGGGGAGCTGTTTTTT.